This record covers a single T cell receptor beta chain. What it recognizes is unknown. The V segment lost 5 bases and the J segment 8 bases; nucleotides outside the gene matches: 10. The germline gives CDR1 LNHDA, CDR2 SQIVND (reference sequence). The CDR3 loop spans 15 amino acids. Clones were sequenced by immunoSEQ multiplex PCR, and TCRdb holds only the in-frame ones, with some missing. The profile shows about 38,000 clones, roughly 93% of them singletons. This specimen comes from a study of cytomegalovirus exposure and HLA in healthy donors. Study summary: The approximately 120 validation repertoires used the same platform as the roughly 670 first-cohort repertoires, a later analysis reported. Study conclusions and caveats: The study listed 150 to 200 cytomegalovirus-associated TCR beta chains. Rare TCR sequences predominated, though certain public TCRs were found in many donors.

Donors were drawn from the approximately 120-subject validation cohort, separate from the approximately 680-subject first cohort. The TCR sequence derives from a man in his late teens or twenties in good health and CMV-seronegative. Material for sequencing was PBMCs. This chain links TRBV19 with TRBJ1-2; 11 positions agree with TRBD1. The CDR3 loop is CASSGQGARVGGYTF. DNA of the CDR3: TGTGCCAGTAGTGGACAGGGGGCGCGGGTTGGAGGCTACACCTTC.